The sequence of this TCR beta chain was determined in a study of regulatory T cells in long-lasting Graves disease. For the study at large: Duration of antithyroid drug therapy among newly diagnosed Graves' patients was under 3 months. Findings and limits, study-wide: Favored gene segments in persistent disease were TRBV28, TRBJ1-2 and TRBJ2-5. Relative to newly diagnosed Graves' patients, persistent ones had lower TCR diversity.

With respect to this clonotype: Its specificity is unknown. The junction does not match germline at one end; this may be a read error.

Noted time point: newly diagnosed GD, antithyroid drugs for less than 3 months. Extracted PBMC RNA gave rise to the TCR library. Arm-PCR with iRepertoire HTBI primers amplified the CDR3 regions for these TCR beta libraries. Per the authors' pipeline: The samples included around 62 TRBV and over eleven TRBJ segments. TCRdb independently ran MiXCR on the multiplex PCR reads; one entry per CDR3 protein. TCRdb's processing, not the authors', yielded these V and J calls. Of 380,000 or so distinct CDR3 sequences in the sample, roughly 16% were seen once. The CDR3 runs to 15 residues. Per the germline V gene, CDR1 is SGHDT and CDR2 is YYEEEE. The same data also went into a second study, on T cells in Graves' hyperthyroidism and ophthalmopathy.

The TCR was taken from a woman aged 18-35 years with Graves disease. The sample was peripheral blood mononuclear cells (PBMCs), taken at new diagnosis, from a patient treated with antithyroid drugs. The chain joins TRBV5-6 to TRBJ2-3, with D tentatively TRBD1 (5 bases). CDR3 coding DNA: TGTGCCGGCAGCTTGGTTTCTAGTAGGGGAGATACGCAGTATTTT. Translation: CAGSLVSSRGDTQYF.